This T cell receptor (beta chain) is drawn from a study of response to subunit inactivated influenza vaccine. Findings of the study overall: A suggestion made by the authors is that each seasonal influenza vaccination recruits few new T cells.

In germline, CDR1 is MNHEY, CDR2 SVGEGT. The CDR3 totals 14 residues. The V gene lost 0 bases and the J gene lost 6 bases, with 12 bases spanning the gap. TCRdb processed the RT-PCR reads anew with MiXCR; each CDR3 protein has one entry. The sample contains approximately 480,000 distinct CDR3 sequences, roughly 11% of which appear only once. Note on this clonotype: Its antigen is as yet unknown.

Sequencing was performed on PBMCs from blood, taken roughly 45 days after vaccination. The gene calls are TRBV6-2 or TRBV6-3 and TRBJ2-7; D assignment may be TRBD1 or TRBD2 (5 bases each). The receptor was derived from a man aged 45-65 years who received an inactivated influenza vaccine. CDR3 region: CASSYSYGTVEQYF. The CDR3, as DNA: TGTGCCAGCAGTTACTCCTACGGGACGGTCGAGCAGTACTTC.